A single sample gave rise to the 7 T cell receptor beta chains below, sequenced in a study of blood T cell repertoires in COVID-19. Generated by immunoSEQ multiplex PCR, the TCRdb table keeps only in-frame clones and is missing some. Of roughly 60,000 clones in the sample, 75% to 90% were seen once. Sequenced: peripheral blood. All receptors come from a man younger than 40 with COVID-19, enrolled during active disease.

In its sample, this clone was seen once. The rearrangement uses TRBV5-1 and TRBJ1-2; a weak D match, TRBD1 (6 bases). This CDR3 comprises 14 residues. V lost 4 bases to trimming and J lost 3 bases, with 13 bases between them. Germline lookup yields CDR1 SGHRS and CDR2 YFSETQ. The CDR3 here is CASSLTGKDYGYTF. CDR3 in DNA: TGCGCCAGCAGCCTAACAGGGAAAGACTATGGCTACACCTTC.

This clone has just a few counts. The chain employs TRBV7-8 and TRBJ1-2; no clear D gene. Per the germline V gene, CDR1 is SGHVS and CDR2 is FQNEAQ. This CDR3 has 13 amino acids. V dropped 5 bases and J dropped 4 bases, with 11 bases sitting between them. In DNA form, the CDR3 reads TGTGCCAGCAGCCCCGGGGAGGGCTATGGCTACACCTTC. Translated: CASSPGEGYGYTF.

V usage is TRBV10-1 and J usage is TRBJ2-2; D is ambiguous. The V end lost 2 bases, the J end lost 3 bases, and 13 bases lay between the germline ends. CDR1 WNHNN and CDR2 SYGVQD come from the germline V gene (reference sequence). This CDR3 is 16 amino acids long. DNA of the CDR3: TGCGCCAGCAGTGAGGCCCCTAATGCGGACACCGGGGAGCTGTTTTTT. Translated, it gives CASSEAPNADTGELFF.

This clone was detected once. The gene calls are TRBV29-1 and TRBJ1-2; D is uncertain. Germline V gene sequence: CDR1 SQVTM, CDR2 ANQGSEA. The CDR3 loop spans 13 amino acids. V dropped 2 bases and J dropped 7 bases, with 14 bases sitting between them. The DNA of the CDR3 is TGCAGCGTTGAACACCCCACGGAGGGTGGCTACACCTTC. It is translated as CSVEHPTEGGYTF.

This clone was observed a single time. This chain uses TRBV6-6 with TRBJ2-7, with 8 positions matching TRBD1. The V and J ends lost 5 bases and 6 bases, in that order; junction bases with no gene match: 12. The CDR3 sequence is 15 residues long. Looked up from germline, CDR1 is MNHNY and CDR2 is SVGAGI (reference sequence). Here the CDR3 reads CASSPWGQGAGEQYF. The CDR3, as DNA: TGTGCCAGCAGTCCCTGGGGTCAGGGGGCTGGCGAGCAGTACTTC.

This clone was seen more than once but under ten times. This chain links TRBV5-1 with TRBJ2-3; 11 bases align to TRBD2. Trimming at V came to 1 base and at J to 2 bases, leaving 9 bases not matched to a gene. The germline gives CDR1 SGHRS, CDR2 YFSETQ. There are 18 residues in the CDR3. The CDR3 is CASSLFTSGSKSTDTQYF. The CDR3 DNA reads as TGCGCCAGCAGCTTGTTTACTAGCGGGAGCAAATCCACAGATACGCAGTATTTT.

V is TRBV4-1 and J is TRBJ2-4; TRBD2 matches at 16 bases. CDR1 is MGHRA, CDR2 YSYEKL, per germline. CDR3 length: 20 amino acids. V lost 4 bases to trimming and J lost 1 base; unmatched junction nucleotides: 10. CDR3 protein: CASSLVPGLAGGLAKNIQYF. The CDR3 DNA reads TGCGCCAGCAGCCTCGTCCCGGGACTAGCGGGAGGGTTGGCCAAAAACATTCAGTACTTC.